Shown below are 32 T cell receptor beta chains from a single sample sequenced in a study of cytomegalovirus exposure and HLA in healthy donors. With 60 Vbeta and 13 Jbeta primers, the PCR was carried out. Measured with immunoSEQ multiplex PCR; TCRdb has only the in-frame clones, and not every one. Altogether tens of thousands of clones are present, about 80% being singletons, with the ten largest covering roughly 1.5%. The sample taken for sequencing was PBMCs. The source is a male donor in good health and CMV-seronegative.

V gene TRBV27 combines with J gene TRBJ2-1; D perhaps matches TRBD2 (6 bases). The germline gives CDR1 MNHEY, CDR2 SMNVEV (reference sequence). Trimming shortened V by 4 bases and J by 9 bases, and 10 bases separated the two germline ends. The CDR3 has 12 amino acids. This CDR3 is CASSSGSGEQFF. The CDR3 DNA reads as TGTGCCAGCAGTTCCGGGAGCGGTGAGCAGTTCTTC.

J is TRBJ1-6 and V is TRBV7-2; maybe TRBD1 (6 bases). The CDR3 spans 16 residues. V dropped 3 bases and J dropped 11 bases, with 20 bases sitting between them. The germline V gene has CDR1 SGHTA and CDR2 FQGNSA. CDR3 bases: TGTGCCAGCAGCTTCCCCCCCACAGGGCTGGGGACACCCCTCCACTTT. Its protein is CASSFPPTGLGTPLHF.

The rearrangement links TRBV19 to TRBJ2-7, with D perhaps matching TRBD1 (5 bases). The CDR3 runs 12 residues. Trimming removed 4 bases at V and 3 bases at J, with 7 bases between. Germline V gene data show CDR1 as LNHDA and CDR2 as SQIVND (reference sequence). CDR3 in DNA: TGTGCCAGTAGTAAACAGGACTACGAGCAGTACTTC. It encodes CASSKQDYEQYF.

The chain links TRBV5-1 to TRBJ1-1, with 7 bases that match TRBD1. The length of the CDR3 is 12 residues. The trim removed 6 bases at V and 5 bases at J, leaving 4 bases unmatched. Germline CDR1 is SGHRS and CDR2 is YFSETQ. In DNA, the CDR3 is TGCGCCAGCAAATCACAGGGGACTGAAGCTTTCTTT. As protein: CASKSQGTEAFF. Based on the CDR3 plus reference TRBV5-1 and TRBJ1-1, the full variable domain is KAGVTQTPRYLIKTRGQQVTLSCSPISGHRSVSWYQQTPGQGLQFLFEYFSETQRNKGNFPGRFSGRQFSNSRSEMNVSTLELGDSALYLCASKSQGTEAFFGQGTRLTVV.

As regards this clone: Germline is not matched at one junction end, which may reflect a read error. V gene TRBV30 combines with J gene TRBJ1-2, with D perhaps TRBD1 (6 bases). The CDR3 spans 12 residues. CDR1 and CDR2 from the germline V gene are GTSNPN and SVGIG (reference sequence). This CDR3 reads CARRSGASGYTF. The CDR3 region has the DNA TGTGCCCGGAGGTCAGGGGCGAGTGGCTACACCTTC.

The chain employs TRBV29-1 and TRBJ2-1, with D perhaps TRBD1 (5 bases). V gave up 3 bases and J gave up 7 bases, with 7 bases separating them. CDR1 and CDR2 from the germline V gene are SQVTM and ANQGSEA. The CDR3 has 11 residues. The CDR3 region is CSVEGRNEQFF. The DNA for the CDR3 is TGCAGCGTTGAGGGGCGGAATGAGCAGTTCTTC.

This clone was counted once. The rearrangement links TRBV25-1 to TRBJ2-5; 8 nucleotides align to TRBD1. Germline CDR1 MGHDK, CDR2 SYGVNS. The CDR3 contains 14 residues. The trim removed 4 bases at V and 5 bases at J, leaving 6 bases unmatched. The chain's CDR3 is CASSGWTGQETQYF. CDR3 bases: TGTGCCAGCAGTGGATGGACAGGGCAGGAGACCCAGTACTTC.

This sequence joins TRBV27 and TRBJ2-4; weak D call: TRBD1 (6 bases). CDR3 length: 16 amino acids. Germline lookup yields CDR1 MNHEY and CDR2 SMNVEV (reference sequence). Between the trimmed V and J ends, which lost 5 bases and 0 bases, there was a span of 14 bases. The CDR3 loop is CASSATGSLAKNIQYF. CDR3 DNA sequence: TGTGCCAGCAGTGCAACAGGGAGTTTAGCCAAAAACATTCAGTACTTC.

This chain joins TRBV4-3 and TRBJ2-1, with 9 bases fitting TRBD2. J gave up 3 bases and V 2 bases, and 5 bases lay outside the gene matches. This CDR3 has 16 residues. The germline CDR1 and CDR2 sequences are LGHNA and YSLEER. The CDR3 DNA reads as TGCGCCAGCAGCCAATCCAGCGGGAGGATCTACAATGAGCAGTTCTTC. Encoded protein: CASSQSSGRIYNEQFF.

This clone has more than one count but fewer than ten. V usage is TRBV25-1 and J usage is TRBJ2-7; 9 nucleotides align to TRBD1. This CDR3 spans 14 amino acids. The V gene's germline CDR1 is MGHDK and CDR2 SYGVNS. V trimming: 7 bases; J trimming: 5 bases; junction bases outside the gene matches: 9. The CDR3 region has the DNA TGTGCCAGCACGGGGGCGGACAGGGGCCACGAGCAGTACTTC. Amino acid sequence: CASTGADRGHEQYF.

The rearrangement joins TRBV9 to TRBJ2-5, with TRBD1 matching 8 bases. The tail of the sequence fits TRBJ2-7 better, so the J call may be wrong. In germline, CDR1 is SGDLS, CDR2 YYNGEE. The CDR3 is 15 residues long. The CDR3 region is CASSEGTGLSYEQYF. In DNA, the CDR3 is TGTGCCAGCAGCGAGGGGACAGGCCTCTCCTACGAGCAGTACTTC.

This clone was seen only a few times. CDR3: CASSFPGVQPQHF. In nucleotides, the CDR3 is TGTGCCAGCAGCTTCCCAGGGGTTCAGCCCCAGCATTTT. This chain joins TRBV7-8 and TRBJ1-5; D is perhaps TRBD1 (6 bases). The germline V gene encodes CDR1 SGHVS and CDR2 FQNEAQ. This CDR3 is 13 amino acids long. V dropped 3 bases and J dropped 6 bases, with 9 bases sitting between them.

This clone is a singleton in its sample. V gene TRBV29-1 combines with J gene TRBJ1-2; no reliable D call. Germline loops: CDR1 SQVTM, CDR2 ANQGSEA. This CDR3 is 15 amino acids long. Trimming shortened V by 2 bases and J by 0 bases, and 13 bases separated the two germline ends. The CDR3 DNA reads TGCAGCGTTGAAAGCCGCACAGCTGCTAACTATGGCTACACCTTC. It yields the protein CSVESRTAANYGYTF.

CDR3 DNA: TGTGCCAGCACCCAACAGCGGTCCTTGTTTGATACGCAGTATTTT. It encodes CASTQQRSLFDTQYF. The V gene is TRBV11-2, the J gene TRBJ2-3; TRBD2 might be the D (5 bases). Germline CDR1 is SGHAT and CDR2 is FQNNGV. Trimming stripped 7 bases from V and 6 bases from J, with 20 bases between. The CDR3 consists of 15 residues.

The gene calls are TRBV28 and TRBJ2-6; 7 nucleotides agree with TRBD1. Looked up from germline, CDR1 is MDHEN and CDR2 is SYDVKM. The CDR3 extends over 14 amino acids. J lost 2 bases, V lost 7 bases, and 2 bases had no gene match. DNA for the CDR3: TGTGCCAGCACCACAGGGGCTGGGGCCAACGTCCTGACTTTC. Amino acid sequence: CASTTGAGANVLTF.

This clone was seen just once. The rearrangement joins TRBV19 to TRBJ2-3; a weak D match, TRBD2 (5 bases). Germline V lookup: CDR1 LNHDA, CDR2 SQIVND (reference sequence). The CDR3 loop spans 17 amino acids. V was trimmed by 0 bases and J by 6 bases, leaving 19 bases between them. CDR3 sequence reads: CASSIDANRGAKDTQYF. CDR3 nucleotides: TGTGCCAGTAGTATAGATGCAAACCGGGGAGCAAAGGATACGCAGTATTTT.

The rearrangement joins TRBV6-1 to TRBJ1-1; 8 nucleotides agree with TRBD1. V dropped 3 bases and J dropped 6; count of bases not matched to a gene: 3. The CDR3 sequence is 13 residues long. Germline CDR1 is MNHNS and CDR2 is SASEGT. Here the CDR3 reads CASSEYRGAEAFF. The CDR3 nucleotides are TGTGCCAGCAGTGAGTACAGGGGGGCTGAAGCTTTCTTT.

This sequence joins TRBV27 and TRBJ2-3; D remains unclear. Trimming shortened V by 2 bases and J by 4 bases, and 10 bases separated the two germline ends. CDR3 length equals 14 residues. CDR1 and CDR2 (germline): MNHEY, SMNVEV (reference sequence). The CDR3 DNA sequence: TGTGCCAGCAGTTTAAACGAAGCCCCAGATACGCAGTATTTT. It is translated as CASSLNEAPDTQYF.

This chain links TRBV5-6 with TRBJ1-5, with 10 bases lining up with TRBD1. Germline assignment: CDR1 SGHDT and CDR2 YYEEEE. The J segment lost 2 bases and the V segment lost 4 bases, leaving 3 bases of the junction unmatched. This CDR3 is built from 15 residues. CDR3: CASSSGTGGNQPQHF. In DNA form, the CDR3 reads TGTGCCAGCAGCAGCGGGACAGGGGGCAATCAGCCCCAGCATTTT. Filled out from reference TRBV5-6 and TRBJ1-5, the complete variable domain reads DAGVTQSPTHLIKTRGQQVTLRCSPKSGHDTVSWYQQALGQGPQFIFQYYEEEERQRGNFPDRFSGHQFPNYSSELNVNALLLGDSALYLCASSSGTGGNQPQHFGDGTRLSIL.

The chain joins TRBV11-2 to TRBJ2-2, with TRBD1 identical over 10 bases. Germline V gene sequence: CDR1 SGHAT, CDR2 FQNNGV. CDR3 length: 16 residues. Unmatched junction bases numbered 4, after V lost 5 bases and J lost 1 base. In DNA, the CDR3 is TGTGCCAGCAGCGGCCGGGACAGGGGGAACACCGGGGAGCTGTTTTTT. It encodes CASSGRDRGNTGELFF.

The chain carries TRBV9 and TRBJ2-5, with TRBD2 matching over 15 bases. Germline loops: CDR1 SGDLS, CDR2 YYNGEE. Unmatched junction bases numbered 6, after V lost 4 bases and J lost 5 bases. The CDR3 sequence is 16 residues long. The CDR3: CASSPGLAGGSETQYF. CDR3 nucleotide sequence: TGTGCCAGCAGCCCCGGACTAGCGGGAGGGTCTGAGACCCAGTACTTC.

V and J are TRBV11-3 and TRBJ1-2, with 11 bases identical to TRBD1. V trimming: 6 bases; J trimming: 7 bases; junction bases outside the gene matches: 7. This CDR3 has 14 residues. The germline gives CDR1 SGHNT, CDR2 YENEEA. Here the CDR3 reads CASRPGQGALGYTF. The DNA of the CDR3 is TGTGCCAGCAGGCCCGGACAGGGGGCCCTTGGCTACACCTTC.

The gene calls are TRBV12-5 and TRBJ1-1; D ambiguous. V dropped 1 base and J dropped 4 bases, with 13 bases sitting between them. The CDR3 is 15 amino acids. Germline CDR1 is LGHNT and CDR2 is FRNRAP. The CDR3 DNA reads as TGTGCTAGTGGTTTGGCGATACGACATCTCACTGAAGCTTTCTTT. Translating gives CASGLAIRHLTEAFF.

The rearrangement uses TRBV18 and TRBJ1-5; D remains unclear. Trimming cost V 2 bases and J 7 bases, with 9 bases left between them. The germline V gene has CDR1 KGHSH and CDR2 LQKENI. The CDR3 sequence is 13 residues long. The CDR3 region has the DNA TGTGCCAGCTCACCAACAATTGGCCAGCCCCAGCATTTT. Its translation: CASSPTIGQPQHF.

This sequence joins TRBV7-9 and TRBJ2-1; tentatively, D is TRBD1 (5 bases). V lost 1 base and J lost 4, with 8 bases in between. This CDR3 is 14 amino acids long. Looked up from germline, CDR1 is SEHNR and CDR2 is FQNEAQ (reference sequence). CDR3 in DNA: TGTGCCAGCAGCTTAGGGGGCAGATACAATGAGCAGTTCTTC. Amino acids: CASSLGGRYNEQFF.

The chain uses TRBV19 and TRBJ2-1; weak D call: TRBD2 (5 bases). Trimming stripped 1 base from V and 4 bases from J, with 20 bases between. Germline V lookup: CDR1 LNHDA, CDR2 SQIVND (reference sequence). This CDR3 contains 18 residues. The CDR3 spells CASSIAMDFPSTYNEQFF. The CDR3 region has the DNA TGTGCCAGTAGTATAGCCATGGACTTCCCTTCGACTTACAATGAGCAGTTCTTC.

The chain links TRBV28 to TRBJ2-6, with 7 bases matching TRBD1. The V and J ends lost 4 bases and 0 bases, in that order; junction bases with no gene match: 3. Germline CDR1 and CDR2: MDHEN and SYDVKM. CDR3 length equals 16 residues. Written as DNA, the CDR3 is TGTGCCAGCAGTTCGGACAGGTTCTCTGGGGCCAACGTCCTGACTTTC. Translated, it gives CASSSDRFSGANVLTF.

The chain recombines TRBV5-6 with TRBJ2-4; TRBD1 matches at 7 bases. Trimming took 4 bases from V and 6 from J; bases not matched to a gene: 10. In germline, CDR1 is SGHDT, CDR2 YYEEEE. CDR3 size: 15 residues. CDR3 sequence (DNA): TGTGCCAGCAGCCCAATGCAGGGGGTACCAAACATTCAGTACTTC. Its protein is CASSPMQGVPNIQYF. Variable domain in full (rest from reference TRBV5-6 and TRBJ2-4): DAGVTQSPTHLIKTRGQQVTLRCSPKSGHDTVSWYQQALGQGPQFIFQYYEEEERQRGNFPDRFSGHQFPNYSSELNVNALLLGDSALYLCASSPMQGVPNIQYFGAGTRLSVL.

This chain connects TRBV4-1 to TRBJ1-5; perhaps TRBD1 as D (5 bases). The CDR3 consists of 18 residues. The germline V and J ends were trimmed by 0 bases and 6 bases, with 21 bases remaining between them. The germline V gene encodes CDR1 MGHRA and CDR2 YSYEKL. CDR3 amino acids: CASSQEIPGRAVSQPQHF. CDR3 bases: TGCGCCAGCAGCCAAGAAATCCCAGGCAGGGCTGTTAGTCAGCCCCAGCATTTT.

This clone was seen just once. The CDR3 nucleotides are TGCGCCAGCAGCCAGGGACTAGCGGACAATGAGCAGTTCTTC. Translation: CASSQGLADNEQFF. V and J are TRBV4-3 and TRBJ2-1; 11 bases match TRBD2. V shed 3 bases and J 5 bases; nucleotides not matched to a gene: 0. The CDR3 runs to 14 residues. CDR1 is LGHNA and CDR2 is YSLEER in the germline V gene.

This chain connects TRBV19 to TRBJ1-4; 8 nucleotides line up with TRBD1. Germline-derived CDR1 and CDR2 are LNHDA and SQIVND (reference sequence). CDR3 length: 14 amino acids. V was clipped by 5 bases and J by 8 bases; unmatched bases: 7. Here the CDR3 reads CASSYQGAGEKLFF. CDR3 sequence (DNA): TGTGCCAGTAGTTACCAGGGGGCAGGCGAAAAACTGTTTTTT.

The chain couples TRBV7-9 to TRBJ2-2, with 8 bases lining up with TRBD1. CDR3 length: 15 residues. The V segment lost 3 bases and the J segment 7 bases; nucleotides outside the gene matches: 7. CDR1 and CDR2 from the germline V gene are SEHNR and FQNEAQ (reference sequence). CDR3 DNA sequence: TGTGCCAGCAGCTTCCAGGGGGCTAGTATCGGGGAGCTGTTTTTT. Encoded protein: CASSFQGASIGELFF.